The present T cell receptor beta chain was sequenced within a study of shared clonotypes between healthy human individuals. Regarding the study as a whole: Among a few donors, approximately 4.6% of naive CD4 clonotypes were found in common.

Each PCR replicate from the sorted subsets contained about 210 ng DNA, which is about 30,000 T cell genomes. Data came from immunoSEQ multiplex PCR; TCRdb stores just in-frame clones and leaves some out. The data hold approximately 640,000 clones, with 80% to 95% observed a single time. V was cut by 6 bases and J by 0 bases, with 9 bases left in between. The CDR3 consists of 13 residues. From germline, CDR1 is SEHNR and CDR2 FQNEAQ (reference sequence). In the case of this clone: Its antigen is not known.

This sequence was found in a man aged 18 to 35 in good health. Some clones in this sample may be carry-over from other donors' samples. J is TRBJ2-7 and V is TRBV7-9; D possibly corresponds to TRBD1 (5 bases). Sequencing was performed on memory CD8+ T cells from PBMCs. Described subset: CD45RO+ cells pooled with CCR7-negative TemRA cells. CDR3 nucleotide sequence: TGTGCCAGCAGTCAGGGCTACTCCTACGAGCAGTACTTC. Translating it yields CASSQGYSYEQYF.